This is a list of T cell receptor beta chains from one sample in a study of T cell responses to AZD1222 COVID-19 vaccine. Libraries were prepared by immunoSEQ multiplex PCR; TCRdb keeps only in-frame clonotypes and omits some of them. This sample yields 72,000 or so clones, of which roughly 87% are seen a single time; roughly a quarter belongs to the top ten. The sequenced sample was peripheral blood, obtained on day 0 of AZD1222 vaccination. The receptors were sampled from an adult in good health. CDR3s include the opening cysteine and the closing phenylalanine or tryptophan. Fields, in order: V gene, clone size, J gene, D gene, CDR3 DNA, CDR3 protein. The D gene is left open where the match is weak. The size field is filled for only some rows; it gives once, few, many or a size class.

v_gene: TRBV7-2; abundance: -; j_gene: TRBJ1-5; d_gene: TRBD1; CDR3nt: TGTGCCAGCAGCCGTCGACAGGGGGCAGGGCAGCCCCAGCATTTT; CDR3aa: CASSRRQGAGQPQHF
v_gene: TRBV7-2; abundance: -; j_gene: TRBJ1-6; d_gene: TRBD1; CDR3nt: TGTGCCAGCAGCCAACGACAGGGAGGGAATTCACCCCTCCACTTT; CDR3aa: CASSQRQGGNSPLHF
v_gene: TRBV7-8; abundance: -; j_gene: TRBJ1-2; d_gene: -; CDR3nt: TGTGCCAGCAGCTTAGACTCCAGGGTTGACTATGGCTACACCTTC; CDR3aa: CASSLDSRVDYGYTF
v_gene: TRBV30; abundance: -; j_gene: TRBJ1-6; d_gene: -; CDR3nt: TGTGCCTGGAGCCGAGACTCTGGGGATTCACCCCTCCACTTT; CDR3aa: CAWSRDSGDSPLHF
v_gene: TRBV4-1; abundance: -; j_gene: TRBJ1-1; d_gene: -; CDR3nt: TGCGCCAGCAGGAGGGGGACATCCACTGAAGCTTTCTTT; CDR3aa: CASRRGTSTEAFF
v_gene: TRBV12-3/TRBV12-4; abundance: -; j_gene: TRBJ2-7; d_gene: -; CDR3nt: TGTGCCAGCAGGGCGGACCTCTACGAGCAGTACTTC; CDR3aa: CASRADLYEQYF
v_gene: TRBV2; abundance: -; j_gene: TRBJ2-2; d_gene: -; CDR3nt: TGTGCCAGCACCCCTAGGCGAGGGGGAACCGGGGAGCTGTTTTTT; CDR3aa: CASTPRRGGTGELFF
v_gene: TRBV6-5; abundance: -; j_gene: TRBJ1-2; d_gene: -; CDR3nt: TGTGCCAGCACTGGGGCAGAGTATGGCTACACCTTC; CDR3aa: CASTGAEYGYTF
v_gene: TRBV3-1/TRBV3-2; abundance: -; j_gene: TRBJ2-7; d_gene: -; CDR3nt: TGTGCCAGCAGCCAACGGGAACAGGCGACCTACGAGCAGTACTTC; CDR3aa: CASSQREQATYEQYF
v_gene: TRBV27; abundance: -; j_gene: TRBJ1-1; d_gene: TRBD1; CDR3nt: TGTGCCAGCAGTTTAGGACAGGTGACCACTGAAGCTTTCTTT; CDR3aa: CASSLGQVTTEAFF
v_gene: TRBV28; abundance: -; j_gene: TRBJ1-2; d_gene: -; CDR3nt: TGTGCCAGCAGTTTAGTCGGACCCGCCTTCCAAGCTAACTATGGCTACACCTTC; CDR3aa: CASSLVGPAFQANYGYTF
v_gene: TRBV19; abundance: -; j_gene: TRBJ2-1; d_gene: TRBD1; CDR3nt: TGTGCCAGTAGGCCAAGACAGGGCAGCTCCTACAATGAGCAGTTCTTC; CDR3aa: CASRPRQGSSYNEQFF
v_gene: TRBV6-4; abundance: -; j_gene: TRBJ2-5; d_gene: TRBD2; CDR3nt: TGTGCCAGCAGCAACGGAGGAGCGGGAGGTACCCAAGAGACCCAGTACTTC; CDR3aa: CASSNGGAGGTQETQYF
v_gene: TRBV29-1; abundance: -; j_gene: TRBJ1-1; d_gene: -; CDR3nt: TGCAGCGGCGGACACACGAACACTGAAGCTTTCTTT; CDR3aa: CSGGHTNTEAFF
v_gene: TRBV6-4; abundance: -; j_gene: TRBJ2-7; d_gene: -; CDR3nt: TGTGCCAGCTATTCTCCAGCGGCCACGTACGAGCAGTACTTC; CDR3aa: CASYSPAATYEQYF
v_gene: TRBV19; abundance: -; j_gene: TRBJ1-5; d_gene: TRBD1; CDR3nt: TGTGCCAGTAGTGCCAGGACAGGACATAGCAATCAGCCCCAGCATTTT; CDR3aa: CASSARTGHSNQPQHF
v_gene: TRBV3-1/TRBV3-2; abundance: -; j_gene: TRBJ2-7; d_gene: TRBD1; CDR3nt: TGTGCCAGCAGCTTAGACAGGGAACAGCCGCAGTACTTC; CDR3aa: CASSLDREQPQYF
v_gene: TRBV11-3; abundance: -; j_gene: TRBJ2-7; d_gene: TRBD2; CDR3nt: TGTGCCAGCAGCTTCGACGGTAGCGGGAACTACGAGCAGTACTTC; CDR3aa: CASSFDGSGNYEQYF
v_gene: TRBV19; abundance: -; j_gene: TRBJ2-2; d_gene: -; CDR3nt: TGTGCCAGTAGTATCACCGGGGAGCTGTTTTTT; CDR3aa: CASSITGELFF
v_gene: TRBV7-8; abundance: few; j_gene: TRBJ2-4; d_gene: -; CDR3nt: TGTGCCAGCAGCCCAAACCAGGGCGGGAACATTCAGTACTTC; CDR3aa: CASSPNQGGNIQYF
v_gene: TRBV4-3; abundance: -; j_gene: TRBJ1-3; d_gene: TRBD1; CDR3nt: TGCGCCAGCAGCCCTCAGGGGGAGACGGGAAACACCATATATTTT; CDR3aa: CASSPQGETGNTIYF
v_gene: TRBV18; abundance: -; j_gene: TRBJ1-2; d_gene: -; CDR3nt: TGTGCCAGCTCACCACCGGCCTCAGGGGAGGGGGATGGCTACACCTTC; CDR3aa: CASSPPASGEGDGYTF
v_gene: TRBV20-1; abundance: -; j_gene: TRBJ2-7; d_gene: -; CDR3nt: TGCAGTGCCACCACTGGTACCGAGCAGTACTTC; CDR3aa: CSATTGTEQYF
v_gene: TRBV28; abundance: -; j_gene: TRBJ2-7; d_gene: -; CDR3nt: TGTGCCAGCAGTTTAGATAGGCTACGTAAGCAGTACTTC; CDR3aa: CASSLDRLRKQYF
v_gene: TRBV10-1; abundance: once; j_gene: TRBJ1-1; d_gene: TRBD1; CDR3nt: TGCGCCAGCAGTGACCGTACAGGGGTGAACACTGAAGCTTTCTTT; CDR3aa: CASSDRTGVNTEAFF
v_gene: TRBV6-2/TRBV6-3; abundance: -; j_gene: TRBJ2-3; d_gene: TRBD2; CDR3nt: TGTGCCAGCAGTTTCGGACTAGCGGGGATTAGCACAGATACGCAGTATTTT; CDR3aa: CASSFGLAGISTDTQYF
v_gene: TRBV2; abundance: once; j_gene: TRBJ2-1; d_gene: TRBD2; CDR3nt: TGTGCCAGCAGTGAGGAACTAGCGGGAGGCCACAATGAGCAGTTCTTC; CDR3aa: CASSEELAGGHNEQFF
v_gene: TRBV5-1; abundance: -; j_gene: TRBJ2-3; d_gene: -; CDR3nt: TGCGCCAGCAGCTTGGTAGCGGACGGAGGCCGGAATACGCAGTATTTT; CDR3aa: CASSLVADGGRNTQYF
v_gene: TRBV5-1; abundance: -; j_gene: TRBJ1-2; d_gene: -; CDR3nt: TGCGCCAGCAGCTTGGAACAGGGCAGGCGGATCTACACCTTC; CDR3aa: CASSLEQGRRIYTF
v_gene: TRBV9; abundance: -; j_gene: TRBJ2-1; d_gene: TRBD2; CDR3nt: TGTGCCAGCAGCCCCTCGAGGTCTAGCGGTTTCTACAATGAGCAGTTCTTC; CDR3aa: CASSPSRSSGFYNEQFF
v_gene: TRBV5-6; abundance: many; j_gene: TRBJ1-1; d_gene: -; CDR3nt: TGTGCCAGCAGCTTGATGGGGGGAGGCACTGAAGCTTTCTTT; CDR3aa: CASSLMGGGTEAFF
v_gene: TRBV28; abundance: -; j_gene: TRBJ2-5; d_gene: TRBD2; CDR3nt: TGTGCCAGCAGTTTAGGCCCGGGACTAGCTTTGGCCCAGTACTTC; CDR3aa: CASSLGPGLALAQYF
v_gene: TRBV12-3/TRBV12-4; abundance: -; j_gene: TRBJ1-2; d_gene: -; CDR3nt: TGTGCCAGCAGTCGGGGCTATGGCTACACCTTC; CDR3aa: CASSRGYGYTF
v_gene: TRBV4-1; abundance: -; j_gene: TRBJ2-3; d_gene: -; CDR3nt: TGCGCCAGCAGCCGAGGACAGCACACAGATACGCAGTATTTT; CDR3aa: CASSRGQHTDTQYF
v_gene: TRBV4-1; abundance: -; j_gene: TRBJ2-2; d_gene: -; CDR3nt: TGCGCCAGCAGCCAAGCTGCCGGGGAGCTGTTTTTT; CDR3aa: CASSQAAGELFF
v_gene: TRBV9; abundance: -; j_gene: TRBJ1-1; d_gene: TRBD1; CDR3nt: TGTGCCAGCAGCGAAGGGACAGGCACTGAAGCTTTCTTT; CDR3aa: CASSEGTGTEAFF
v_gene: TRBV6-6; abundance: -; j_gene: TRBJ2-6; d_gene: -; CDR3nt: TGTGCCAGCAGGTGGGGAGACTCTGGGGCCAACGTCCTGACTTTC; CDR3aa: CASRWGDSGANVLTF
v_gene: TRBV28; abundance: few; j_gene: TRBJ1-5; d_gene: -; CDR3nt: TGTGCCAGCGCGCCCAACGGGGGGTGGCAGCCCCAGCATTTT; CDR3aa: CASAPNGGWQPQHF
v_gene: TRBV19; abundance: -; j_gene: TRBJ1-3; d_gene: -; CDR3nt: TGTGCCAGTAGTATGGGCAGGGAAGGAAACACCATATATTTT; CDR3aa: CASSMGREGNTIYF
v_gene: TRBV5-4; abundance: -; j_gene: TRBJ2-7; d_gene: TRBD2; CDR3nt: TGTGCCAGCAGTCGGACTAGCGGGAGGTCCTACGAGCAGTACTTC; CDR3aa: CASSRTSGRSYEQYF
v_gene: TRBV6-5; abundance: -; j_gene: TRBJ2-1; d_gene: -; CDR3nt: TGTGCCAGAGGGGGTAGGGGTAACAATGAGCAGTTCTTC; CDR3aa: CARGGRGNNEQFF
v_gene: TRBV6-5; abundance: -; j_gene: TRBJ1-1; d_gene: -; CDR3nt: TGTGCCAGCACGGACCCAGGGACGGACACTGAAGCTTTCTTT; CDR3aa: CASTDPGTDTEAFF
v_gene: TRBV18; abundance: -; j_gene: TRBJ2-1; d_gene: -; CDR3nt: TGTGCCAGCTCAGCCTACGTCACGAACAATGAGCAGTTCTTC; CDR3aa: CASSAYVTNNEQFF
v_gene: TRBV4-2; abundance: -; j_gene: TRBJ1-3; d_gene: TRBD1; CDR3nt: TGTGCCAGCAGCCAAGAGGGGACAGGGAAACTTGGAAACACCATATATTTT; CDR3aa: CASSQEGTGKLGNTIYF
v_gene: TRBV27; abundance: once; j_gene: TRBJ1-1; d_gene: -; CDR3nt: TGTGCCACCCCTTGGAGGAGGGCTTTCTTT; CDR3aa: CATPWRRAFF
v_gene: TRBV5-1; abundance: once; j_gene: TRBJ1-1; d_gene: -; CDR3nt: TGCGCCAGCAGCTTTGGACAGTCAGACACTGAAGCTTTCTTT; CDR3aa: CASSFGQSDTEAFF
v_gene: TRBV5-1; abundance: -; j_gene: TRBJ2-7; d_gene: -; CDR3nt: TGCGCCAGCAGCTTTCTGGGGGAAGGGCGCGAGCAGTACTTC; CDR3aa: CASSFLGEGREQYF
v_gene: TRBV7-9; abundance: -; j_gene: TRBJ1-5; d_gene: -; CDR3nt: TGTGCCAGCACCTACAGGGATGGGAGCAATCAGCCCCAGCATTTT; CDR3aa: CASTYRDGSNQPQHF
v_gene: TRBV5-4; abundance: -; j_gene: TRBJ2-5; d_gene: -; CDR3nt: TGTGCCAGCAGCTTGGAATTTCCCAGGGTGGAGACCCAGTACTTC; CDR3aa: CASSLEFPRVETQYF
v_gene: TRBV6-5; abundance: -; j_gene: TRBJ1-1; d_gene: TRBD1; CDR3nt: TGTGCCAGCAGCGTCGGGACAGGGAACACTGAAGCTTTCTTT; CDR3aa: CASSVGTGNTEAFF
v_gene: TRBV7-9; abundance: -; j_gene: TRBJ2-7; d_gene: -; CDR3nt: TGTGCCAGCAGTAAAGGGCTGTACGAGCAGTACTTC; CDR3aa: CASSKGLYEQYF
v_gene: TRBV3-1/TRBV3-2; abundance: few; j_gene: TRBJ2-7; d_gene: TRBD2; CDR3nt: TGTGCCTCATCGAGCCGGACTAGCGGGGACTCGGGCTACGAGCAGTACTTC; CDR3aa: CASSSRTSGDSGYEQYF
v_gene: TRBV6-5; abundance: -; j_gene: TRBJ1-1; d_gene: TRBD1; CDR3nt: TGTGCCAGCAGTTACGGGACAGGGGGCAACACTGAAGCTTTCTTT; CDR3aa: CASSYGTGGNTEAFF
v_gene: TRBV19; abundance: -; j_gene: TRBJ1-2; d_gene: -; CDR3nt: TGTGCCAGTAGTATTATCGGGGGCGAGGGCTACACCTTC; CDR3aa: CASSIIGGEGYTF